Following are 25 T cell receptor beta chains from one sample sequenced in a study of blood T cell repertoires in COVID-19. The data were produced by immunoSEQ multiplex PCR, yet TCRdb's version contains in-frame clones alone and is incomplete. This sample has over 250,000 clones, with approximately 86% found just once. The source material was PBMCs or T cells enriched from blood (not recorded which). The origin of the receptors is a young woman who had recovered from COVID-19.

This clone was seen just once. The chain employs TRBV7-9 and TRBJ2-2, with a weak D call TRBD2 (5 bases). CDR1 and CDR2 from the germline V gene are SEHNR and FQNEAQ (reference sequence). This CDR3 contains 15 residues. Between the trimmed V and J ends, which lost 1 base and 0 bases, there was a span of 6 bases. Written as DNA, the CDR3 is TGTGCCAGCAGCTTAGTCGGGACGAACACCGGGGAGCTGTTTTTT. Protein sequence: CASSLVGTNTGELFF.

The rearrangement uses TRBV28 and TRBJ2-4, with 9 bases that match TRBD1. From germline, CDR1 is MDHEN and CDR2 SYDVKM. The CDR3 contains 14 residues. With V trimmed by 8 bases and J by 4 bases, 6 bases remained unmatched. The CDR3 here is CASLQGAAKNIQYF. In DNA form, the CDR3 reads TGTGCCAGCCTACAGGGGGCCGCTAAAAACATTCAGTACTTC.

The gene calls are TRBV5-6 and TRBJ2-4; 9 nucleotides agree with TRBD1. Germline assignment: CDR1 SGHDT and CDR2 YYEEEE. V lost 4 bases, J lost 4 bases, and 9 bases stayed unmatched. CDR3 size: 16 residues. The chain's CDR3 is CASSPYPGQGKNIQYF. As DNA, the CDR3 is TGTGCCAGCAGCCCTTACCCGGGACAGGGAAAAAACATTCAGTACTTC.

The CDR3 loop is CASSQDYTGGYSGNTIYF. The CDR3 DNA sequence: TGTGCCAGCAGCCAAGATTATACGGGGGGGTACTCTGGAAACACCATATATTTT. This chain links TRBV4-2 with TRBJ1-3; possible D gene TRBD1, 5 bases. Trimming took 0 bases from V and 0 from J, leaving 15 bases between them. The CDR3 extends over 18 amino acids. Germline CDR1 is LGHNA and CDR2 is YNFKEQ.

The CDR3, as DNA: TGCGCCAGCAGCCAAGCAGCGAGCTCCTGGACAGATACGCAGTATTTT. Its translation: CASSQAASSWTDTQYF. The chain links TRBV4-1 to TRBJ2-3; D not certain. Germline CDR1 is MGHRA and CDR2 is YSYEKL. The CDR3 loop spans 16 amino acids. With 1 base removed from V and 3 bases from J, the gap between germline ends came to 14 bases.

V and J are TRBV3-1 (or the pseudogene TRBV3-2) and TRBJ2-2; 8 bases align to TRBD2. The V gene's germline CDR1 is LGHDT and CDR2 YNNKEL (reference sequence). V shed 0 bases and J 5 bases; nucleotides not matched to a gene: 5. This CDR3 is 16 amino acids long. CDR3 amino acids: CASSQEPRGGTGELFF. In DNA form, the CDR3 reads TGTGCCAGCAGCCAAGAGCCCCGCGGGGGGACCGGGGAGCTGTTTTTT.

The gene calls are TRBV27 and TRBJ1-5; the D gene is possibly TRBD1 (5 bases). This CDR3 region has 13 residues. V was cut by 3 bases and J by 9 bases, with 12 bases left in between. Germline CDR1 reads MNHEY; CDR2 reads SMNVEV (reference sequence). CDR3 nucleotide sequence: TGTGCCAGCAGTTTGGGGGGAACTCGGCCCCAGCATTTT. As protein: CASSLGGTRPQHF.

The CDR3 DNA follows: TGTGCCAGCAGCCGAGAAGACCAGGGGGTCTGCGGCTACACCTTC. Translation gives CASSREDQGVCGYTF. The chain uses TRBV3-1 (or the pseudogene TRBV3-2) and TRBJ1-2, with 7 positions matching TRBD1. V shed 4 bases and J 8 bases; nucleotides not matched to a gene: 13. The CDR3 covers 15 residues. The germline gives CDR1 LGHDT, CDR2 YNNKEL (reference sequence).

The rearrangement joins TRBV19 to TRBJ1-1; TRBD1 matches at 7 bases. The CDR3 extends over 16 amino acids. Germline values: CDR1 LNHDA, CDR2 SQIVND (reference sequence). J lost 0 bases, V lost 2 bases, and 6 bases had no gene match. CDR3 loop: CASSIRNRGMNTEAFF. CDR3 DNA sequence: TGTGCCAGTAGTATACGGAACAGGGGAATGAACACTGAAGCTTTCTTT.

V usage is TRBV11-2 and J usage is TRBJ2-5, with 7 bases fitting TRBD1. CDR3 length: 17 amino acids. Germline assignment: CDR1 SGHAT and CDR2 FQNNGV. The ends lost 3 bases at V and 4 bases at J; junction bases unmatched: 14. The CDR3 DNA reads as TGTGCCAGCAGCTTGGATCGAGGGGGCGCTAAGGGAGAGACCCAGTACTTC. Its protein is CASSLDRGGAKGETQYF.

The chain carries TRBV5-4 and TRBJ1-1; 7 positions agree with TRBD1. The CDR3 spans 14 residues. The V and J ends lost 0 bases and 13 bases, in that order; junction bases with no gene match: 12. The germline V gene has CDR1 SGHNT and CDR2 YYREEE (reference sequence). CDR3 residues: CASSLGGTEAWSFF. As DNA, the CDR3 is TGTGCCAGCAGCTTGGGTGGGACAGAGGCTTGGAGTTTCTTT.

The J gene is TRBJ1-1, the V gene TRBV5-1, with 8 bases that match TRBD1. The CDR3 spans 13 residues. Losses at the gene ends were 4 bases for V and 5 bases for J; bases not matched to a gene: 4. Germline V lookup: CDR1 SGHRS, CDR2 YFSETQ. DNA for the CDR3: TGCGCCAGCAGCCTGACAGGGGAAACTGAAGCTTTCTTT. Translated: CASSLTGETEAFF.

This chain connects TRBV15 to TRBJ1-2, with a possible D match to TRBD1 (5 bases). V lost 9 bases to trimming and J lost 12 bases, with 26 bases between them. The CDR3 covers 14 residues. Germline V gene sequence: CDR1 LNHNV, CDR2 YYDKDF (reference sequence). CDR3 amino acids: CATRPGASSLFNTF. The CDR3 region has the DNA TGTGCCACTCGCCCTGGGGCGTCCTCTTTGTTCAACACCTTC.

In its sample, this clone was seen once. This sequence joins TRBV14 and TRBJ1-2; 7 bases fit TRBD1. V gave up 8 bases and J gave up 5 bases; unmatched junction bases: 8. The CDR3 totals 13 residues. CDR1 SGHDN and CDR2 FVKESK come from the germline V gene. This chain's CDR3 is CASGGGRNYGYTF. Here the CDR3 DNA reads TGTGCCAGCGGAGGGGGCAGAAATTATGGCTACACCTTC. Supplemented by reference TRBV14 and TRBJ1-2, the full variable domain reads EAGVTQFPSHSVIEKGQTVTLRCDPISGHDNLYWYRRVMGKEIKFLLHFVKESKQDESGMPNNRFLAERTGGTYSTLKVQPAELEDSGVYFCASGGGRNYGYTFGSGTRLTVV.

The chain has TRBV4-1 and TRBJ2-1; TRBD2 might be the D (6 bases). The CDR3 contains 17 residues. The germline V gene encodes CDR1 MGHRA and CDR2 YSYEKL. Trimming shortened V by 0 bases and J by 0 bases, and 12 bases separated the two germline ends. CDR3 sequence reads: CASSQDYYGSSYNEQFF. CDR3 DNA: TGCGCCAGCAGCCAAGATTACTACGGGAGCTCCTACAATGAGCAGTTCTTC.

CDR3 DNA sequence: TGTGCCAGCAGCGCCGACGGGACTAGCGGGAGATATGAGCAGTTCTTC. Translation: CASSADGTSGRYEQFF. The chain has TRBV9 and TRBJ2-1; 14 positions match TRBD2. In germline, CDR1 is SGDLS, CDR2 YYNGEE. The trim removed 3 bases at V and 8 bases at J, leaving 7 bases unmatched. This CDR3 comprises 16 residues.

This clone has only a few counts. Other DNA variants within this sample encode the same CDR3. J is TRBJ2-3 and V is TRBV7-9; D is unresolved. Looked up from germline, CDR1 is SEHNR and CDR2 is FQNEAQ (reference sequence). The CDR3 spans 12 residues. V lost 5 bases, J lost 0 bases, and 3 bases lay in between. The CDR3 loop reads CASSPSTDTQYF. Here the CDR3 DNA reads TGTGCCAGCAGCCCGAGCACAGATACGCAGTATTTT.

This clone has a single count. The gene calls are TRBV9 and TRBJ1-1; D perhaps matches TRBD1 (6 bases). V was trimmed by 0 bases and J by 2 bases, leaving 26 bases between them. The CDR3 is 20 residues long. CDR1 is SGDLS and CDR2 is YYNGEE in the germline V gene. This CDR3 is CASSVGLGTPGHIINTEAFF. CDR3 in DNA: TGTGCCAGCAGCGTAGGCCTCGGTACTCCGGGACATATAATTAACACTGAAGCTTTCTTT. Using reference TRBV9 and TRBJ1-1 for the parts outside the CDR3, the full variable domain is DSGVTQTPKHLITATGQRVTLRCSPRSGDLSVYWYQQSLDQGLQFLIQYYNGEERAKGNILERFSAQQFPDLHSELNLSSLELGDSALYFCASSVGLGTPGHIINTEAFFGQGTRLTVV.

V gene TRBV7-8 combines with J gene TRBJ2-5; possible D gene TRBD2, 7 bases. This CDR3 contains 17 residues. Trimming shortened V by 2 bases and J by 1 base, and 17 bases separated the two germline ends. Germline V gene lookup returns CDR1 SGHVS and CDR2 FQNEAQ. For the CDR3, the DNA is TGTGCCAGCAGCTTACTTGTAACGGGGGGCCGCCAAGAGACCCAGTACTTC. Amino acids: CASSLLVTGGRQETQYF.

This clone has just a few counts. V gene TRBV7-9 combines with J gene TRBJ2-2, with 8 bases that match TRBD2. The length of the CDR3 is 16 residues. V dropped 5 bases and J dropped 4; count of bases not matched to a gene: 9. CDR1 is SEHNR, CDR2 FQNEAQ, per germline (reference sequence). CDR3 residues: CASSGGSGGITGELFF. Written as DNA, the CDR3 is TGTGCCAGCAGCGGAGGGAGCGGGGGAATCACCGGGGAGCTGTTTTTT.

This clone was recorded a few times. This specimen includes other DNA sequences encoding the same CDR3. V and J are TRBV4-3 and TRBJ2-7, with D perhaps matching TRBD1 (5 bases). CDR1 is LGHNA and CDR2 is YSLEER in the germline V gene. Trimming left V 0 bases short and J 3 bases short, with 9 bases between. This CDR3 region has 14 residues. CDR3 residues: CASSQDLRGYEQYF. CDR3 DNA: TGCGCCAGCAGCCAAGATCTTAGGGGCTACGAGCAGTACTTC.

This rearrangement joins TRBV18 to TRBJ1-2, with TRBD1 matching 12 bases. This CDR3 contains 16 residues. With 0 bases clipped from V and 4 bases from J, the junction kept 3 bases outside the gene matches. CDR1 and CDR2 from the germline V gene are KGHSH and LQKENI. Here the CDR3 reads CASSPPGTGGIYGYTF. In DNA, the CDR3 is TGTGCCAGCTCACCACCCGGGACAGGGGGCATCTATGGCTACACCTTC. The full variable domain, in which reference TRBV18 and TRBJ1-2 provide the parts outside the CDR3, is NAGVMQNPRHLVRRRGQEARLRCSPMKGHSHVYWYRQLPEEGLKFMVYLQKENIIDESGMPKERFSAEFPKEGPSILRIQQVVRGDSAAYFCASSPPGTGGIYGYTFGSGTRLTVV.

CDR3 DNA sequence: TGTGCCAGCGCGACAGAGAGCACAGATACGCAGTATTTT. Its protein product is CASATESTDTQYF. The V call is TRBV2, the J call TRBJ2-3, with D maybe TRBD1 (5 bases). Germline CDR1 and CDR2: SNHLY and FYNNEI. The V gene lost 8 bases and the J gene lost 0 bases, with 9 bases spanning the gap. This CDR3 contains 13 residues. The entire variable domain, with the rest obtained from reference TRBV2 and TRBJ2-3, is as follows: EPEVTQTPSHQVTQMGQEVILRCVPISNHLYFYWYRQILGQKVEFLVSFYNNEISEKSEIFDDQFSVERPDGSNFTLKIRSTKLEDSAMYFCASATESTDTQYFGPGTRLTVL.

This rearrangement joins TRBV13 to TRBJ1-1, with D unclear. Trimming pared 6 bases from V and 0 bases from J, leaving 8 bases between. CDR3 length: 13 residues. CDR1 and CDR2 (germline): PRHDT, FYEKMQ (reference sequence). CDR3 bases: TGTGCCAGCAGTCGTATTATGAACACTGAAGCTTTCTTT. Protein product: CASSRIMNTEAFF.

The chain links TRBV11-3 to TRBJ2-1, with 8 nucleotides matching TRBD1. Trimming took 8 bases from V and 3 from J; bases not matched to a gene: 15. CDR3 length equals 17 residues. CDR1 is SGHNT, CDR2 YENEEA, per germline. CDR3 in amino acids: CASGKGGTGGGYNEQFF. The CDR3, as DNA: TGTGCCAGCGGAAAGGGGGGAACAGGGGGTGGCTACAATGAGCAGTTCTTC.